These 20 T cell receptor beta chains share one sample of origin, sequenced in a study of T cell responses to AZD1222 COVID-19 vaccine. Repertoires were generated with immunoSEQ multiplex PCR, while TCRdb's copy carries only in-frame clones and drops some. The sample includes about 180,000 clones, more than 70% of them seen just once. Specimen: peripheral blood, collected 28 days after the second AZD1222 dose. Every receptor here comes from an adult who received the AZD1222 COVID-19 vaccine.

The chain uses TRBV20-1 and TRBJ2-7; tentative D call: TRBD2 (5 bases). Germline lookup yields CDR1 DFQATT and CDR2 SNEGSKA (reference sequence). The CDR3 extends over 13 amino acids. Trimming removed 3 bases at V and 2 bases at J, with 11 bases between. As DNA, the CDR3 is TGCAGTGCTAGTCCGACTACCGCCTACGAGCAGTACTTC. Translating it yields CSASPTTAYEQYF.

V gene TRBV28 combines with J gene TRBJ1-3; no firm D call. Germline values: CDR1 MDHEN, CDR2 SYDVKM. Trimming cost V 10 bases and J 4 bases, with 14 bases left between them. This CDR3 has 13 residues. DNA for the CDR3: TGTGCCACTTCCCCCTCGGGGGGAAACACCATATATTTT. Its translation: CATSPSGGNTIYF.

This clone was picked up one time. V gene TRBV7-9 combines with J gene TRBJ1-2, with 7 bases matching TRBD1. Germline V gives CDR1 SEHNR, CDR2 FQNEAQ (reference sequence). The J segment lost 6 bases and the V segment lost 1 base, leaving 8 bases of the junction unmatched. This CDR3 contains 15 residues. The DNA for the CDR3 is TGTGCCAGCAGCTTAGAAGGGGGCGCAGGTGATGGCTACACCTTC. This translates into CASSLEGGAGDGYTF.

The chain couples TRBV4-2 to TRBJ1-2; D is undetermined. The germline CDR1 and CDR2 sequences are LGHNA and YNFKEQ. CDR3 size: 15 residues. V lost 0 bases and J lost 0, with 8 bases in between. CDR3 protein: CASSQDGTANYGYTF. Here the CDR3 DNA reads TGTGCCAGCAGCCAAGATGGAACAGCTAACTATGGCTACACCTTC.

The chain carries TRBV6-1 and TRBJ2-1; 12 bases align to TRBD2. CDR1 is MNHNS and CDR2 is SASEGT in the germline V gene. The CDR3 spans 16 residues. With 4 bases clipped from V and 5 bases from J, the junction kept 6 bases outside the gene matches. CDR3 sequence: CASSAQLAGGHNEQFF. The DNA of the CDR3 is TGTGCCAGCAGTGCACAACTAGCGGGGGGACACAATGAGCAGTTCTTC.

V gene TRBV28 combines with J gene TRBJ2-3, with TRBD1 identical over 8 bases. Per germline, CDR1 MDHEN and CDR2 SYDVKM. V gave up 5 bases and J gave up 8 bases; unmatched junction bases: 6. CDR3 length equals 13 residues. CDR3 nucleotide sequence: TGTGCCAGCAGTATCAGGGGGCGAGTTACGCAGTATTTT. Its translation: CASSIRGRVTQYF.

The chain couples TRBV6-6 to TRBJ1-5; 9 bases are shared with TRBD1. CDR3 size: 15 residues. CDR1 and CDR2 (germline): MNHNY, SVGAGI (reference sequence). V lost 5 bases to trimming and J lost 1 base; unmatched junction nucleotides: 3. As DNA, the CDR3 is TGTGCCAGCAGTCCGACAGGGGGGAGCAATCAGCCCCAGCATTTT. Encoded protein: CASSPTGGSNQPQHF.

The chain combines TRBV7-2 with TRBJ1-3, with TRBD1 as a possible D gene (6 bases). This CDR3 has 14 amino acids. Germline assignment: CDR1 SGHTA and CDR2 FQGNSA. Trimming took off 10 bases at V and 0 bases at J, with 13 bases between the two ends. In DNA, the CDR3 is TGTGCCACCCAAGGGGGGAACTCTGGAAACACCATATATTTT. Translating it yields CATQGGNSGNTIYF.

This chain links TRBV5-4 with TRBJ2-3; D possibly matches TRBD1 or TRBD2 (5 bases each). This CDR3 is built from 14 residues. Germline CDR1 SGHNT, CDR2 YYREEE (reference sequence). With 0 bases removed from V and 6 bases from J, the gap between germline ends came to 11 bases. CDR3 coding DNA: TGTGCCAGCAGCTTGGTGAGGGGATTGGATACGCAGTATTTT. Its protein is CASSLVRGLDTQYF.

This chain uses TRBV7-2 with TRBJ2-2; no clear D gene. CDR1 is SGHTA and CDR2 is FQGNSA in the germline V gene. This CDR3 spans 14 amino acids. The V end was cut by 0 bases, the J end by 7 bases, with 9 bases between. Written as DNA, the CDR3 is TGTGCCAGCAGCTTAGCGACGGCTGGCGGGGAGCTGTTTTTT. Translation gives CASSLATAGGELFF.

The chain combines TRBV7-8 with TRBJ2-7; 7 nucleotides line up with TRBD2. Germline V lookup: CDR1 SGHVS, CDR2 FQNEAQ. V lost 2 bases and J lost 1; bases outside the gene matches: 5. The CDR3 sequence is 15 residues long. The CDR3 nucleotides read TGTGCCAGCAGCTTACGGACTAGTGGTTCCTACGAGCAGTACTTC. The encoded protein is CASSLRTSGSYEQYF.

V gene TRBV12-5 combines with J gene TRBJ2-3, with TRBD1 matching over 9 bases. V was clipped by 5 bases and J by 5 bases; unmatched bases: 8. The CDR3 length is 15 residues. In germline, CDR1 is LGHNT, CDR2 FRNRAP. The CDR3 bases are TGTGCTAGTGGTCTAACAGGGGGCCAGATAGATACGCAGTATTTT. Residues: CASGLTGGQIDTQYF. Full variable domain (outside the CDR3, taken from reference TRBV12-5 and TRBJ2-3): DARVTQTPRHKVTEMGQEVTMRCQPILGHNTVFWYRQTMMQGLELLAYFRNRAPLDDSGMPKDRFSAEMPDATLATLKIQPSEPRDSAVYFCASGLTGGQIDTQYFGPGTRLTVL.

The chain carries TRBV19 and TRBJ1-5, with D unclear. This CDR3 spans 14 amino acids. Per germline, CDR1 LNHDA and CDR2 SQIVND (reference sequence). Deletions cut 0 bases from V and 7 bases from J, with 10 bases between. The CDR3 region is CASSIEGRRQPQHF. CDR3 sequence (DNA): TGTGCCAGTAGTATAGAGGGAAGGCGGCAGCCCCAGCATTTT.

The DNA of the CDR3 is TGTGCCAGTAGTATAACGTCCTTCCAAGAGACCCAGTACTTC. Its protein is CASSITSFQETQYF. This chain uses TRBV19 with TRBJ2-5; D remains unclear. Germline V gives CDR1 LNHDA, CDR2 SQIVND (reference sequence). This CDR3 spans 14 amino acids. V was clipped by 2 bases and J by 1 base, with 8 bases between them.

In DNA form, the CDR3 reads TGTGCCAGCTCACCTTCCGGAGATACGCAGTATTTT. Amino acids: CASSPSGDTQYF. V and J are TRBV18 and TRBJ2-3; D is unresolved. The CDR3 sequence is 12 residues long. The V gene's germline CDR1 is KGHSH and CDR2 LQKENI. Trimming cost V 3 bases and J 5 bases, with 6 bases left between them. The full variable domain, rest sourced from reference TRBV18 and TRBJ2-3, is NAGVMQNPRHLVRRRGQEARLRCSPMKGHSHVYWYRQLPEEGLKFMVYLQKENIIDESGMPKERFSAEFPKEGPSILRIQQVVRGDSAAYFCASSPSGDTQYFGPGTRLTVL.

The CDR3 nucleotides are TGTGCCAGCAGCCAAGAAGCAGGGGTGGGCTACACCTTC. It specifies CASSQEAGVGYTF. The chain combines TRBV14 with TRBJ1-2; D may be TRBD1 (6 bases). V dropped 0 bases and J dropped 8 bases, with 10 bases sitting between them. Germline CDR1 is SGHDN and CDR2 is FVKESK. This CDR3 region has 13 residues.

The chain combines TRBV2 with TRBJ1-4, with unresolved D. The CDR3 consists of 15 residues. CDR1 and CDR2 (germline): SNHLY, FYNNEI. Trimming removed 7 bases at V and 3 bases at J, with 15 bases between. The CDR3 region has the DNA TGTGCCAGCACTGCCAGAAGGTTGTCTAATGAAAAACTGTTTTTT. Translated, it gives CASTARRLSNEKLFF.

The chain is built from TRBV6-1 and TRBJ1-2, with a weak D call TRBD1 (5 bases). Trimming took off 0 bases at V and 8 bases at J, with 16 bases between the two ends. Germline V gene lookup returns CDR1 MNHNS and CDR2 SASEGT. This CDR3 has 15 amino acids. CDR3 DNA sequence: TGTGCCAGCAGTGAAGCGAAGGGGTGGAATAAAGGCTACACCTTC. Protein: CASSEAKGWNKGYTF.

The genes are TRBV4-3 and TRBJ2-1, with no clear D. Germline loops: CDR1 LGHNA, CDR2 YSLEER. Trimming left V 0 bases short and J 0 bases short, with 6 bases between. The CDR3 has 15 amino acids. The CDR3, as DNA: TGCGCCAGCAGCCAAGACAGTTACTCCTACAATGAGCAGTTCTTC. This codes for CASSQDSYSYNEQFF.

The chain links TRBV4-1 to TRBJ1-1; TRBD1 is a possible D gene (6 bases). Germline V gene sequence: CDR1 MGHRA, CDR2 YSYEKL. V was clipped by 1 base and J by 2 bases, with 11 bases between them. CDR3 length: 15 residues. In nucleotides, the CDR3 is TGCGCCAGCAGCCAAGTTGACAGGTTAAACACTGAAGCTTTCTTT. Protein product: CASSQVDRLNTEAFF.